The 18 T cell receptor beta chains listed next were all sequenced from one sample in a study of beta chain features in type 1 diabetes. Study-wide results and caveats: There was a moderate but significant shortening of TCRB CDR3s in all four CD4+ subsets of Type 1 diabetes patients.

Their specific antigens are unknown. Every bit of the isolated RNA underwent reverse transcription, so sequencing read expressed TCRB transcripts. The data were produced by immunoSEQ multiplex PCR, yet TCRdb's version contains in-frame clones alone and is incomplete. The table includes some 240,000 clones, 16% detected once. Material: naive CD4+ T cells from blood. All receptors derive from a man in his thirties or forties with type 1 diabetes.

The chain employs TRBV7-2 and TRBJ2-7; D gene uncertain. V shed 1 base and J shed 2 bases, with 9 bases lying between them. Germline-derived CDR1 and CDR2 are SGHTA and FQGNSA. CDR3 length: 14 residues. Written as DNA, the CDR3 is TGTGCCAGCAGCTTAGAAATTAGGACCTACGAGCAGTACTTC. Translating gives CASSLEIRTYEQYF.

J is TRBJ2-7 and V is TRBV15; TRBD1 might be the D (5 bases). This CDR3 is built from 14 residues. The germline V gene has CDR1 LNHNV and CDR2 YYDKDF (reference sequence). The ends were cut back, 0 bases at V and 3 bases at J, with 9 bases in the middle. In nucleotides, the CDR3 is TGTGCCACCAGCAGAGATCCAGGGATCTACGAGCAGTACTTC. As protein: CATSRDPGIYEQYF.

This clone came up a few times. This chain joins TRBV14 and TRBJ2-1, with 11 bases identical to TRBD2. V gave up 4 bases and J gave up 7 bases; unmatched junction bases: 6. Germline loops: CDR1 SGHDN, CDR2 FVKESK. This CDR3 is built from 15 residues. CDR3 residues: CASSLIAGGLNEQFF. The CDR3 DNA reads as TGTGCCAGCAGCCTAATAGCGGGAGGGCTGAATGAGCAGTTCTTC.

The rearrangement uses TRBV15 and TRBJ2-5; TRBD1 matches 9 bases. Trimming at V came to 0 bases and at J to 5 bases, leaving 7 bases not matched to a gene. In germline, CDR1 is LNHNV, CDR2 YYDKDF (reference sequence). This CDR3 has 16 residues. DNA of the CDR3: TGTGCCACCAGCAGAGATGGGACAGGGAAGGTCGAGACCCAGTACTTC. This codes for CATSRDGTGKVETQYF.

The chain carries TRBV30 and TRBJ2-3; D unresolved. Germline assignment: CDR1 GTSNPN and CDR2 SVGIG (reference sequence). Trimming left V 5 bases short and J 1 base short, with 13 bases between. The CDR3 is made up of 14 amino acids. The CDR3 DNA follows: TGTGCCTGGGGCCCTTTGGTGGGCACAGATACGCAGTATTTT. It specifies CAWGPLVGTDTQYF.

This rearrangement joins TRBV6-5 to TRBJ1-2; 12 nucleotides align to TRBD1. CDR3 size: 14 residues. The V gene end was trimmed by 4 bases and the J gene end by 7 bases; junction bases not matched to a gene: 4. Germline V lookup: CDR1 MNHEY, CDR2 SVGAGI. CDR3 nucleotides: TGTGCCAGCAGTTTTGGGACAGGGGGCCGTGGCTACACCTTC. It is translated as CASSFGTGGRGYTF.

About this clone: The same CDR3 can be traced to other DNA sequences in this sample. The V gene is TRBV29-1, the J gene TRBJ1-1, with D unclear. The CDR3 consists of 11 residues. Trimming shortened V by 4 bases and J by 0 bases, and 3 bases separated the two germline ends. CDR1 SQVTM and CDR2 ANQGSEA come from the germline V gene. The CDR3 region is CSVGLNTEAFF. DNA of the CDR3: TGCAGCGTTGGGCTGAACACTGAAGCTTTCTTT.

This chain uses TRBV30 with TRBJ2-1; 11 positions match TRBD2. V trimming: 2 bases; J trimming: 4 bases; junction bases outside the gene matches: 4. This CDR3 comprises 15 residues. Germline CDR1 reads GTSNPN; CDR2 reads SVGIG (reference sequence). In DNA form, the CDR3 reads TGTGCCTGGAGTAGGGCTAGCGGGGGGTACAATGAGCAGTTCTTC. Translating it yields CAWSRASGGYNEQFF.

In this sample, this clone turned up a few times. In DNA, the CDR3 is TGTGCCTGTGCCAGGGGCACAGATACGCAGTATTTT. It translates to CACARGTDTQYF. This chain uses TRBV30 with TRBJ2-3; D is perhaps TRBD1 (5 bases). Germline values: CDR1 GTSNPN, CDR2 SVGIG (reference sequence). The CDR3 has 12 amino acids. Trimming took 6 bases from V and 1 from J, leaving 8 bases between them.

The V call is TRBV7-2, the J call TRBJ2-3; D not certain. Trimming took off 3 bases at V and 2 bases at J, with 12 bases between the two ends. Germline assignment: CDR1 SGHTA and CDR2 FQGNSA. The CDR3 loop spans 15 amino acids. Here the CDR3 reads CASSLVLSYTDTQYF. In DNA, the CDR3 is TGTGCCAGCAGCTTGGTACTTTCTTACACAGATACGCAGTATTTT. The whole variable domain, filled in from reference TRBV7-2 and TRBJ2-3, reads GAGVSQSPSNKVTEKGKDVELRCDPISGHTALYWYRQSLGQGLEFLIYFQGNSAPDKSGLPSDRFSAERTGGSVSTLTIQRTQQEDSAVYLCASSLVLSYTDTQYFGPGTRLTVL.

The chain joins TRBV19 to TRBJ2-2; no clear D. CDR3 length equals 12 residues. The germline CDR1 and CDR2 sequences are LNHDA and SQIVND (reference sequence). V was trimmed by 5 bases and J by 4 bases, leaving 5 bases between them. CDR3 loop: CASSVGTGELFF. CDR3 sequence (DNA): TGTGCCAGTAGTGTTGGCACCGGGGAGCTGTTTTTT.

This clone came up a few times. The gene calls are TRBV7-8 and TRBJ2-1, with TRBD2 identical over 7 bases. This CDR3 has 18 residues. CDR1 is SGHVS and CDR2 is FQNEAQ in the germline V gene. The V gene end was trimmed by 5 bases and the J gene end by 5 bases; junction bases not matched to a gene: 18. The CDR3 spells CASSPASSGTLINNEQFF. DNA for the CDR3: TGTGCCAGCAGCCCCGCCTCGAGCGGGACTTTGATCAACAATGAGCAGTTCTTC.

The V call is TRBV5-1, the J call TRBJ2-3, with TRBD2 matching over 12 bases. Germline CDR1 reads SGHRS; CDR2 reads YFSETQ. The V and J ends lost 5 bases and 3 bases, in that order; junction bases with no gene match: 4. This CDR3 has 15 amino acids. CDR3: CASRPGTSGTDTQYF. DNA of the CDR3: TGCGCCAGCAGACCCGGGACTAGCGGGACAGATACGCAGTATTTT.

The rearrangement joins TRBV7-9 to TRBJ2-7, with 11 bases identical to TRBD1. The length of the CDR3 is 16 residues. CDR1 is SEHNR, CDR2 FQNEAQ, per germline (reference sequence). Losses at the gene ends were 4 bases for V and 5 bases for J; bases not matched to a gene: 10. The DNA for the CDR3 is TGTGCCAGCAGCTCCCCGCTCGGGACAGGGGGAGACGAGCAGTACTTC. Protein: CASSSPLGTGGDEQYF.

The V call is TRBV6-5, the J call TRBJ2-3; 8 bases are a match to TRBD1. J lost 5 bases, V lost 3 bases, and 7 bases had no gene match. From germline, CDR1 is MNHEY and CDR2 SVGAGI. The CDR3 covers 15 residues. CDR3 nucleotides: TGTGCCAGCAGTTATGGTGGGACAGGCAGAGATACGCAGTATTTT. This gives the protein CASSYGGTGRDTQYF.

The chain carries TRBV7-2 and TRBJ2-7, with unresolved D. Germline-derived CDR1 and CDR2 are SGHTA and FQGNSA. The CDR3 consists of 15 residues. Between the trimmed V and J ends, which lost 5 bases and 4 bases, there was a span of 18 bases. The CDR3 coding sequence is TGTGCCAGCAGCCCTCCAAGCGCCCTAGATTACGAGCAGTACTTC. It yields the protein CASSPPSALDYEQYF.

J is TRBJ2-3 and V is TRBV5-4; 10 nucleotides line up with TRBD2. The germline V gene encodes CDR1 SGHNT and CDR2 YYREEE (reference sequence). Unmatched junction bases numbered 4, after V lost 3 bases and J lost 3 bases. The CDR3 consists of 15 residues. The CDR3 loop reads CASSSSSGSTDTQYF. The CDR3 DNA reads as TGTGCCAGCAGCTCTTCTAGCGGGAGTACAGATACGCAGTATTTT. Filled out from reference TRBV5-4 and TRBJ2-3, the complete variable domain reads ETGVTQSPTHLIKTRGQQVTLRCSSQSGHNTVSWYQQALGQGPQFIFQYYREEENGRGNFPPRFSGLQFPNYSSELNVNALELDDSALYLCASSSSSGSTDTQYFGPGTRLTVL.

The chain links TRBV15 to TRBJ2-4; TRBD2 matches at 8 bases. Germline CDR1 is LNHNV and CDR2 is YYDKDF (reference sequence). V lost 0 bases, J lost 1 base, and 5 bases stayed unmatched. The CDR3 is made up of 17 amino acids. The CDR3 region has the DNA TGTGCCACCAGCAGAGACGGAAGCGGGAGCGCCAAAAACATTCAGTACTTC. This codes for CATSRDGSGSAKNIQYF.